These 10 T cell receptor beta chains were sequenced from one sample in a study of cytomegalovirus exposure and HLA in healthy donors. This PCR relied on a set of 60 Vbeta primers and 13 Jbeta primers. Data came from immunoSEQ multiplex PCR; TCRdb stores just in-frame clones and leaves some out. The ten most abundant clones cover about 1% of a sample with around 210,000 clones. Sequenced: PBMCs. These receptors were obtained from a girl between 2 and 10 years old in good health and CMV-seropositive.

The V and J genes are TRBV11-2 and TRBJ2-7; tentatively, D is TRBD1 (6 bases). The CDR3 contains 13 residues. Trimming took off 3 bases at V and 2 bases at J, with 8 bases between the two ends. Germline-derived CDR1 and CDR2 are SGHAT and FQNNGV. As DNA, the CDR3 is TGTGCCAGCAGCTTCAGGGGCCCCTACGAGCAGTACTTC. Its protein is CASSFRGPYEQYF.

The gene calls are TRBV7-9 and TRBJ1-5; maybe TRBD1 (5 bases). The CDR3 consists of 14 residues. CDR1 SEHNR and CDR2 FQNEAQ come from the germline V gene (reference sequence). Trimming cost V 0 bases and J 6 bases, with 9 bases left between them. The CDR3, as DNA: TGTGCCAGCAGCTTAGCGGGACTGTCTCAGCCCCAGCATTTT. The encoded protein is CASSLAGLSQPQHF. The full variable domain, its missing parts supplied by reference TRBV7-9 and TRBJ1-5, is DTGVSQNPRHKITKRGQNVTFRCDPISEHNRLYWYRQTLGQGPEFLTYFQNEAQLEKSRLLSDRFSAERPKGSFSTLEIQRTEQGDSAMYLCASSLAGLSQPQHFGDGTRLSIL.

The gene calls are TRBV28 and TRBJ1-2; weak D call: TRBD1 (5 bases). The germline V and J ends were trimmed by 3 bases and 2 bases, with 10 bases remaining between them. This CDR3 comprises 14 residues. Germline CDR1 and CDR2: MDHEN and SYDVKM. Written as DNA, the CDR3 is TGTGCCAGCAGTTTGCCGGGGGGGAACTATGGCTACACCTTC. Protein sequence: CASSLPGGNYGYTF.

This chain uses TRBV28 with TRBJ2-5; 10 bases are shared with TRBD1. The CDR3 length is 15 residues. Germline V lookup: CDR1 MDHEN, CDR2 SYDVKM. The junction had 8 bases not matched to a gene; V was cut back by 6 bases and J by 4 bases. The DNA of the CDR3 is TGTGCCAGCAGCTCCCGGGACAGGGGACGAGAGACCCAGTACTTC. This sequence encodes CASSSRDRGRETQYF.

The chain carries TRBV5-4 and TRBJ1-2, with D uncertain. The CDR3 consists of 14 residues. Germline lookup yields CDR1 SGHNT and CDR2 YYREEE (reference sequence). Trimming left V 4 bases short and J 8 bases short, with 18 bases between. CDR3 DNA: TGTGCCAGCAGCCGTAAAGACCGAGCGGAGGGCTACACCTTC. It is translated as CASSRKDRAEGYTF.

The CDR3 region is CASRPTGNTEAFF. The CDR3 DNA sequence: TGTGCCAGCAGGCCGACAGGGAACACTGAAGCTTTCTTT. V gene TRBV28 combines with J gene TRBJ1-1; tentatively, D is TRBD1 (6 bases). Trimming removed 6 bases from V and 1 base from J, with 9 bases in between. CDR1 is MDHEN and CDR2 is SYDVKM in the germline V gene. The CDR3 consists of 13 residues.

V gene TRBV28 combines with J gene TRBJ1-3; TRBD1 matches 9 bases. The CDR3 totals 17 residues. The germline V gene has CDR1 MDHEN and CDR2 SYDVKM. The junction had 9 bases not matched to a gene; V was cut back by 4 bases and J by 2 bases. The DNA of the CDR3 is TGTGCCAGCAGTTCGGGACAGGGAGAATTGACTGGAAACACCATATATTTT. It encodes CASSSGQGELTGNTIYF. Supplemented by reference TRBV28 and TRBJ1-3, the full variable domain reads DVKVTQSSRYLVKRTGEKVFLECVQDMDHENMFWYRQDPGLGLRLIYFSYDVKMKEKGDIPEGYSVSREKKERFSLILESASTNQTSMYLCASSSGQGELTGNTIYFGEGSWLTVV.

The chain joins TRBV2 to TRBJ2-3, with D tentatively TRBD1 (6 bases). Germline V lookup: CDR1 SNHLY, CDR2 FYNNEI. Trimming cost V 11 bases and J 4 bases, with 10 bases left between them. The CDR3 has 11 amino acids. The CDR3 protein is CAVRGADTQYF. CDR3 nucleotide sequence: TGTGCCGTCAGGGGAGCAGATACGCAGTATTTT.

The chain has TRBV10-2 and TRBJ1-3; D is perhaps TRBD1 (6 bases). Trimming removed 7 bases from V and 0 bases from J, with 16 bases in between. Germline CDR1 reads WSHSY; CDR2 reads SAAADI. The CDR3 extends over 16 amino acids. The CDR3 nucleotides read TGCGCCAGCATTCCCGGGACAATTAGCTCTGGAAACACCATATATTTT. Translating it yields CASIPGTISSGNTIYF.

The CDR3 region is CASISGSVGDTQYF. The CDR3 DNA reads as TGTGCCAGCATAAGCGGGAGTGTCGGAGATACGCAGTATTTT. The chain links TRBV2 to TRBJ2-3; 8 nucleotides match TRBD2. Germline assignment: CDR1 SNHLY and CDR2 FYNNEI. With V trimmed by 7 bases and J by 5 bases, 8 bases remained unmatched. The CDR3 loop spans 14 amino acids.